Listed here are 29 T cell receptor beta chains from one sample, sequenced in a study of technical replicates of blood from a handful of donors. This table comes from immunoSEQ multiplex PCR, and its TCRdb copy is limited to in-frame clones, with some not included. The sample consists of about 81,000 clones, nearly 97% of them appearing once. The source material was T cells isolated from PBMCs. Source of these receptors: a human donor in good health.

The gene calls are TRBV27 and TRBJ2-7; D perhaps matches TRBD1 (5 bases). This CDR3 region has 13 residues. In germline, CDR1 is MNHEY, CDR2 SMNVEV (reference sequence). V was clipped by 0 bases and J by 4 bases, with 7 bases between them. Here the CDR3 DNA reads TGTGCCAGCAGTTTATCAGGGGTTTACGAGCAGTACTTC. Protein product: CASSLSGVYEQYF.

The CDR3, as DNA: TGTGCCAGCAGCTTAGATGTAGGGGCGGAGGAAAAACTGTTTTTT. Its translation: CASSLDVGAEEKLFF. V is TRBV11-2 and J is TRBJ1-4, with a possible D match to TRBD1 (5 bases). The germline V and J ends were trimmed by 0 bases and 8 bases, with 13 bases remaining between them. CDR3 length equals 15 residues. Germline lookup yields CDR1 SGHAT and CDR2 FQNNGV. The complete variable domain, with remaining parts taken from reference TRBV11-2 and TRBJ1-4, reads EAGVAQSPRYKIIEKRQSVAFWCNPISGHATLYWYQQILGQGPKLLIQFQNNGVVDDSQLPKDRFSAERLKGVDSTLKIQPAKLEDSAVYLCASSLDVGAEEKLFFGSGTQLSVL.

The chain employs TRBV30 and TRBJ2-2; D might be TRBD2 (6 bases). V was trimmed by 2 bases and J by 2 bases, leaving 9 bases between them. The CDR3 covers 14 residues. CDR1 and CDR2 from the germline V gene are GTSNPN and SVGIG (reference sequence). The DNA of the CDR3 is TGTGCCTGGAGTTTCGGGGGTAACACCGGGGAGCTGTTTTTT. Its protein is CAWSFGGNTGELFF.

The chain has TRBV28 and TRBJ1-5, with D uncertain. V lost 2 bases, J lost 1 base, and 6 bases lay in between. From germline, CDR1 is MDHEN and CDR2 SYDVKM. The CDR3 totals 14 residues. For the CDR3, the DNA is TGTGCCAGCAGTTTAGTACAGAGCAATCAGCCCCAGCATTTT. It translates to CASSLVQSNQPQHF.

The chain uses TRBV10-3 and TRBJ1-5; 9 bases fit TRBD1. Germline lookup yields CDR1 ENHRY and CDR2 SYGVKD. CDR3 length: 14 residues. V was pared by 6 bases and J by 5 bases, with 5 bases of the junction left unmatched. CDR3 nucleotides: TGTGCCATCAGGGGACAGGGAATAGATCAGCCCCAGCATTTT. Translating it yields CAIRGQGIDQPQHF.

V gene TRBV9 combines with J gene TRBJ2-5, with a weak D call TRBD2 (5 bases). The end of the DNA aligns better with TRBJ2-7, so the J call may be wrong. Germline V CDR1 and CDR2: SGDLS, YYNGEE. The CDR3 covers 15 residues. CDR3 residues: CASSPNPDSYYEQYF. CDR3 coding DNA: TGTGCCAGCAGCCCCAACCCGGACTCGTACTACGAGCAGTACTTC.

This clone was counted a few times. The CDR3 sequence: CAERQFTEAFF. For the CDR3, the DNA is TGTGCCGAAAGACAGTTCACTGAAGCTTTCTTT. The V call is TRBV30, the J call TRBJ1-1; D is perhaps TRBD1 (5 bases). Trimming cost V 8 bases and J 4 bases, with 11 bases left between them. The CDR3 spans 11 residues. The germline V gene encodes CDR1 GTSNPN and CDR2 SVGIG (reference sequence).

This clone was observed once. The chain recombines TRBV20-1 with TRBJ2-7; D gene ambiguous. The CDR3 covers 11 residues. V lost 1 base and J lost 4, with 5 bases in between. The germline CDR1 and CDR2 sequences are DFQATT and SNEGSKA (reference sequence). CDR3 coding DNA: TGCAGTGCTAGAGGTCCGTACGAGCAGTACTTC. It yields the protein CSARGPYEQYF.

The V call is TRBV4-3, the J call TRBJ2-5; 8 bases are a match to TRBD2. The CDR3 totals 17 residues. Trimming removed 0 bases from V and 5 bases from J; junction bases left unmatched: 11. Per germline, CDR1 LGHNA and CDR2 YSLEER. The CDR3 is CASSQELYREGRETQYF. DNA of the CDR3: TGCGCCAGCAGCCAAGAACTGTATCGGGAGGGCCGGGAGACCCAGTACTTC.

The chain has TRBV11-3 and TRBJ2-7; the D gene is possibly TRBD1 (5 bases). Germline V lookup: CDR1 SGHNT, CDR2 YENEEA. V was clipped by 5 bases and J by 0 bases, with 17 bases between them. The CDR3 spans 16 residues. DNA for the CDR3: TGTGCCAGCAGCCTCAGACAGCTAAGGGGCTCCTACGAGCAGTACTTC. It is translated as CASSLRQLRGSYEQYF.

The chain uses TRBV28 and TRBJ2-7, with 12 bases fitting TRBD1. Germline trimming cut 4 bases from V and 6 bases from J; bases unmatched to any gene: 7. The CDR3 consists of 15 residues. Germline V gives CDR1 MDHEN, CDR2 SYDVKM. The CDR3 loop is CASSSPGQGAGEQYF. CDR3 coding DNA: TGTGCCAGCAGTTCCCCGGGACAGGGGGCGGGCGAGCAGTACTTC.

V gene TRBV28 combines with J gene TRBJ2-1, with D possibly TRBD2 on 5 matching bases. Germline V gene data show CDR1 as MDHEN and CDR2 as SYDVKM. This CDR3 contains 16 residues. Trimming took off 5 bases at V and 4 bases at J, with 18 bases between the two ends. The CDR3 coding sequence is TGTGCCAGCAGTCTACTCGGGCCTCGGGATTACAATGAGCAGTTCTTC. Protein product: CASSLLGPRDYNEQFF.

V and J are TRBV11-3 and TRBJ2-1; 9 bases fit TRBD2. This CDR3 has 15 amino acids. J was trimmed by 3 bases and V by 6 bases; bases with no gene match: 6. The V gene's germline CDR1 is SGHNT and CDR2 YENEEA. The CDR3 DNA sequence: TGTGCCAGCAGGGATATAGCGGGAGACTACAATGAGCAGTTCTTC. This encodes CASRDIAGDYNEQFF.

This chain connects TRBV11-1 to TRBJ2-7; possible D gene TRBD1, 5 bases. Germline V lookup: CDR1 SGHAT, CDR2 FQDESV (reference sequence). Trimming took 6 bases from V and 3 from J, leaving 12 bases between them. There are 13 residues in the CDR3. CDR3 DNA sequence: TGTGCCAGCAGTTACCACGACAGCTACGAGCAGTACTTC. This encodes CASSYHDSYEQYF.

The chain carries TRBV11-2 and TRBJ2-7; D might be TRBD1 (5 bases). V gave up 0 bases and J gave up 4 bases, with 7 bases separating them. The CDR3 spans 13 residues. Germline CDR1 reads SGHAT; CDR2 reads FQNNGV. CDR3 sequence (DNA): TGTGCCAGCAGCTTAGAGACAGATTACGAGCAGTACTTC. This translates into CASSLETDYEQYF. The whole variable domain, remainder taken from reference TRBV11-2 and TRBJ2-7, is EAGVAQSPRYKIIEKRQSVAFWCNPISGHATLYWYQQILGQGPKLLIQFQNNGVVDDSQLPKDRFSAERLKGVDSTLKIQPAKLEDSAVYLCASSLETDYEQYFGPGTRLTVT.

This chain connects TRBV6-6 to TRBJ2-1, with D perhaps matching TRBD1 (6 bases). The germline CDR1 and CDR2 sequences are MNHNY and SVGAGI (reference sequence). V dropped 2 bases and J dropped 5 bases, with 10 bases sitting between them. The CDR3 contains 14 residues. CDR3 amino acids: CASSYQRQDNEQFF. Here the CDR3 DNA reads TGTGCCAGCAGTTACCAGAGACAGGACAATGAGCAGTTCTTC.

CDR3 in DNA: TGTGCCAGCAGCTTGCCAACAGGGGGCCTCACTGAAGCTTTCTTT. This codes for CASSLPTGGLTEAFF. V gene TRBV5-8 combines with J gene TRBJ1-1, with TRBD1 identical over 9 bases. Germline loops: CDR1 SGHTS, CDR2 YDEGEE. The CDR3 has 15 residues. V lost 1 base, J lost 4 bases, and 5 bases stayed unmatched. The whole variable domain, remainder taken from reference TRBV5-8 and TRBJ1-1, is EAGVTQSPTHLIKTRGQQATLRCSPISGHTSVYWYQQALGLGLQFLLWYDEGEERNRGNFPPRFSGRQFPNYSSELNVNALELEDSALYLCASSLPTGGLTEAFFGQGTRLTVV.

The chain combines TRBV29-1 with TRBJ2-7, with a tentative D call TRBD1 (5 bases). This CDR3 spans 13 amino acids. CDR1 is SQVTM, CDR2 ANQGSEA, per germline. V lost 1 base, J lost 3 bases, and 10 bases lay in between. This chain's CDR3 is CSVEAQGGYEQYF. Here the CDR3 DNA reads TGCAGCGTTGAAGCCCAGGGTGGCTACGAGCAGTACTTC.

The V gene is TRBV9, the J gene TRBJ2-3; D possibly corresponds to TRBD2 (5 bases). The CDR3 extends over 14 amino acids. V was trimmed by 4 bases and J by 3 bases, leaving 12 bases between them. The germline CDR1 and CDR2 sequences are SGDLS and YYNGEE. The CDR3 loop is CASSSGSPTDTQYF. The CDR3 nucleotides read TGTGCCAGCAGCTCTGGGAGTCCTACAGATACGCAGTATTTT.

The rearrangement links TRBV4-2 to TRBJ2-3, with D possibly being TRBD2 (6 bases). Germline V CDR1 and CDR2: LGHNA, YNFKEQ. V dropped 0 bases and J dropped 6 bases, with 10 bases sitting between them. The CDR3 has 14 amino acids. In DNA, the CDR3 is TGTGCCAGCAGCCAAGATCTGGGGAGGGATACGCAGTATTTT. Amino acids: CASSQDLGRDTQYF.

This chain connects TRBV7-9 to TRBJ2-1; D remains unclear. CDR3 size: 11 residues. The germline V gene has CDR1 SEHNR and CDR2 FQNEAQ (reference sequence). The V end lost 3 bases, the J end lost 7 bases, and 4 bases lay between the germline ends. The CDR3 DNA is TGTGCCAGCAGCTTGGAGAATGAGCAGTTCTTC. This encodes CASSLENEQFF. Variable domain in full (rest from reference TRBV7-9 and TRBJ2-1): DTGVSQNPRHKITKRGQNVTFRCDPISEHNRLYWYRQTLGQGPEFLTYFQNEAQLEKSRLLSDRFSAERPKGSFSTLEIQRTEQGDSAMYLCASSLENEQFFGPGTRLTVL.

The chain is built from TRBV4-3 and TRBJ2-1; the match to TRBD2 covers 8 bases. CDR1 and CDR2 (germline): LGHNA, YSLEER. This CDR3 has 15 residues. Trimming took 0 bases from V and 7 from J; bases not matched to a gene: 5. Here the CDR3 reads CASSQDSGRRNEQFF. The DNA for the CDR3 is TGCGCCAGCAGCCAAGACAGCGGGAGAAGGAATGAGCAGTTCTTC.

The chain couples TRBV14 to TRBJ2-5; 7 bases match TRBD1. The CDR3 runs to 13 residues. The junction had 5 bases not matched to a gene; V was cut back by 4 bases and J by 6 bases. Germline V lookup: CDR1 SGHDN, CDR2 FVKESK. The CDR3: CASSLVTGQTQYF. For the CDR3, the DNA is TGTGCCAGCAGCCTGGTGACAGGGCAGACCCAGTACTTC.

This rearrangement joins TRBV13 to TRBJ2-7, with D possibly matching TRBD2 (5 bases). Trimming cost V 6 bases and J 4 bases, with 16 bases left between them. The CDR3 extends over 14 amino acids. Germline V CDR1 and CDR2: PRHDT, FYEKMQ (reference sequence). The CDR3 is CASSGDRGGYEQYF. The CDR3 DNA sequence: TGTGCCAGCAGTGGAGACCGTGGCGGGTACGAGCAGTACTTC. The whole variable domain, filled in from reference TRBV13 and TRBJ2-7, reads AAGVIQSPRHLIKEKRETATLKCYPIPRHDTVYWYQQGPGQDPQFLISFYEKMQSDKGSIPDRFSAQQFSDYHSELNMSSLELGDSALYFCASSGDRGGYEQYFGPGTRLTVT.

The rearrangement joins TRBV11-2 to TRBJ2-7; tentative D call: TRBD1 (6 bases). The CDR3 has 13 amino acids. Germline V gene data show CDR1 as SGHAT and CDR2 as FQNNGV. V was clipped by 2 bases and J by 3 bases, with 8 bases between them. This chain's CDR3 is CASSLRTDYEQYF. The CDR3 region has the DNA TGTGCCAGCAGCTTAAGGACAGACTACGAGCAGTACTTC. Full variable domain (missing parts from reference TRBV11-2 and TRBJ2-7): EAGVAQSPRYKIIEKRQSVAFWCNPISGHATLYWYQQILGQGPKLLIQFQNNGVVDDSQLPKDRFSAERLKGVDSTLKIQPAKLEDSAVYLCASSLRTDYEQYFGPGTRLTVT.

The chain has TRBV7-3 and TRBJ2-1; 7 positions match TRBD1. CDR3 length: 15 residues. The V gene end was trimmed by 2 bases and the J gene end by 4 bases; junction bases not matched to a gene: 5. Germline CDR1 reads SGHTA; CDR2 reads FQGTGA. For the CDR3, the DNA is TGTGCCAGCAGCTTAGCGCGGACAGGTTACAATGAGCAGTTCTTC. It translates to CASSLARTGYNEQFF.

The V gene is TRBV4-3, the J gene TRBJ2-1; 8 bases agree with TRBD2. The germline gives CDR1 LGHNA, CDR2 YSLEER. The CDR3 spans 17 residues. Losses at the gene ends were 4 bases for V and 1 base for J; bases not matched to a gene: 9. The CDR3 region has the DNA TGCGCCAGCAGCCCTTTAACTAGCGGCTTGTCCTACAATGAGCAGTTCTTC. Amino acid sequence: CASSPLTSGLSYNEQFF.

The rearrangement links TRBV21-1 to TRBJ2-5; the table gives TRBD2 as D, unverified against the DNA. TRBV21-1 has pseudogene status. The CDR3 consists of 16 residues. The CDR3, as DNA: TGTGCCAGCAGCAAGAGGTTAGCGCCTCTTCAAGAGACCCAGTACTTC. Encoded protein: CASSKRLAPLQETQYF.

The chain combines TRBV7-2 with TRBJ1-5; D gene uncertain. Germline V lookup: CDR1 SGHTA, CDR2 FQGNSA. V was pared by 1 base and J by 5 bases, with 6 bases between. There are 13 residues in the CDR3. The CDR3 nucleotides read TGTGCCAGCAGCTTAGAAACAGATCAGCCCCAGCATTTT. Protein sequence: CASSLETDQPQHF.